The source of this TCR beta chain is a study of shared clonotypes between healthy human individuals. Assay: immunoSEQ multiplex PCR; the TCRdb copy retains only in-frame clones and omits some. The sample carries around 1.5 million clones, around 98% recorded once. The germline V gene has CDR1 SGHTA and CDR2 FQGNSA. The CDR3 sequence is 13 residues long. V was trimmed by 2 bases and J by 8 bases, leaving 9 bases between them. About this clone itself: Antigen: not known.

Study-level points and caveats: Tissue TCR repertoires likely differ from these blood-only repertoires. Represented genetic and exposure-history diversity was restricted by having few donors. Non-shared clonotypes displayed generation probabilities falling below those of clonotypes present in all four donors.

This TCR came from a man under 40 in good health. What was sequenced was naive CD4+ T cells sorted from blood. Regarding subset: CD45RA+ positively selected. V and J are TRBV7-2 and TRBJ1-4; D is undetermined. CDR3 sequence reads: CASSLRSGEKLFF. In DNA, the CDR3 is TGTGCCAGCAGCTTACGGAGCGGGGAAAAACTGTTTTTT.